This T cell receptor (beta chain) was profiled in a study of blood T cell repertoires in COVID-19. Study-wide context: Samples of COVID-19 (acute and convalescent) were obtained from the United States, Italy and Spain. Nucleic acid was either cDNA or gDNA, and it came from T cells, B-cell-depleted T cells, or PBMCs.

Per the original data handling: Amplified reference gene primers provided the basis for estimating nucleated cell counts. Only in-frame clones appear in the TCRdb table, and some are missing; sequencing was by immunoSEQ multiplex PCR. The V and J calls and clone size are taken from that table; D and trimming were inferred from the DNA. The data show several thousand clones, roughly nine tenths seen once. V lost 5 bases, J lost 0 bases, and 13 bases lay in between. This CDR3 contains 15 residues. The V gene's germline CDR1 is SEHNR and CDR2 FQNEAQ (reference sequence). This receptor was taken from a human donor in a cohort sampled during active COVID-19. The gene calls are TRBV7-9 and TRBJ1-2, with a tentative D call TRBD1 (6 bases). Material: peripheral blood. The CDR3 DNA follows: TGTGCCAGCAGCACCGGACAGCCCCCTAACTATGGCTACACCTTC. Amino acids: CASSTGQPPNYGYTF. The complete variable domain, with remaining parts taken from reference TRBV7-9 and TRBJ1-2, reads DTGVSQNPRHKITKRGQNVTFRCDPISEHNRLYWYRQTLGQGPEFLTYFQNEAQLEKSRLLSDRFSAERPKGSFSTLEIQRTEQGDSAMYLCASSTGQPPNYGYTFGSGTRLTVV.